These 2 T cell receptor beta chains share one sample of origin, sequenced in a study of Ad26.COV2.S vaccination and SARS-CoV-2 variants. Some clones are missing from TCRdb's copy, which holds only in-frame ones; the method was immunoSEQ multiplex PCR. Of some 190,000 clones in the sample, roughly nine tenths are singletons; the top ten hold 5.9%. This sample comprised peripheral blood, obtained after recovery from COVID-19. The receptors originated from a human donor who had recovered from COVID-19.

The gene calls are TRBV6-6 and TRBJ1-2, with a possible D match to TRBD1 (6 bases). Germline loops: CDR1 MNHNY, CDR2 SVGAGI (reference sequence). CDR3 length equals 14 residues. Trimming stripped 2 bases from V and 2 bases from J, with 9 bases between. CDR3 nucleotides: TGTGCCAGCAGTTACGGGGGGCGAAACTATGGCTACACCTTC. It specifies CASSYGGRNYGYTF.

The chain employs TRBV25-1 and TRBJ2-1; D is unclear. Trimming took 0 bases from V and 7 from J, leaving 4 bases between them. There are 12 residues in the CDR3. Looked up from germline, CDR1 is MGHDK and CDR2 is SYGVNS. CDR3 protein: CASSEYSNEQFF. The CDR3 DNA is TGTGCCAGCAGTGAATACTCTAATGAGCAGTTCTTC.